This T cell receptor (beta chain) stems from a study of identical twins. Study-level findings and limits: The degree of excess twin sharing was weaker in beta out-of-frame sequences.

TCRdb re-analysed the 5' RACE reads in MiXCR, keeping a single row per CDR3 protein. There are about 690,000 distinct CDR3 sequences in the sample; 6.1% occur only once, and roughly 1.6% lies in the top ten. Looked up from germline, CDR1 is SQVTM and CDR2 is ANQGSEA. This CDR3 has 13 residues. J lost 4 bases, V lost 5 bases, and 6 bases had no gene match. This clonotype was detected a few times. What it binds is unknown. This TCR was sampled from a man younger than 35 in good health. The chain recombines TRBV29-1 with TRBJ2-5; 8 bases are shared with TRBD1. Sequenced: naive T cells sorted from blood. The CDR3 reads CSVISGGGETQYF. The CDR3 DNA sequence: TGCAGCGTTATTTCAGGGGGCGGAGAGACCCAGTACTTC.